This entry lists 26 T cell receptor beta chains sequenced from one sample in a study of glioma-infiltrating T cells. Amplification of TCR alpha and beta CDR3 regions from RNA used iRepertoire nested multiplex PCR. TCRdb analysed the multiplex PCR reads with MiXCR anew, one entry per CDR3 protein. The sample holds about 400,000 distinct CDR3 sequences; about two fifths are singletons and the top ten take about 12%. Sequencing was performed on glioma tissue, nonneoplastic brain tissue, or PBMCs (not recorded which). The receptors shown here come from a human donor with low-grade glioma or glioblastoma, undergoing nonglioma brain surgery, or in good health (not recorded which).

This clonotype was counted many times. The chain links TRBV6-2 or TRBV6-3 to TRBJ1-1; unclear D gene. Trimming pared 6 bases from V and 1 base from J, leaving 12 bases between. This CDR3 contains 14 residues. Germline V gives CDR1 MNHEY, CDR2 SVGEGT. CDR3 coding DNA: TGTGCCAGCAGCTATCCGGGAGCGAACACTGAAGCTTTCTTT. It yields the protein CASSYPGANTEAFF.

The rearrangement joins TRBV28 to TRBJ2-6, with 10 bases fitting TRBD2. J gave up 2 bases and V 3 bases, and 10 bases lay outside the gene matches. CDR1 is MDHEN, CDR2 SYDVKM, per germline. The CDR3 spans 19 residues. The CDR3 spells CASSFLLLAGHPGANVLTF. The CDR3 DNA reads TGTGCCAGCAGTTTTCTTTTACTAGCGGGACATCCTGGGGCCAACGTCCTGACTTTC.

This clonotype was found a few times. The CDR3 DNA reads TGTGCCAGTAGTCTAAGCGGGGGATGGAATGAGCAGTTCTTC. Residues: CASSLSGGWNEQFF. The rearrangement links TRBV19 to TRBJ2-1; 8 nucleotides agree with TRBD2. The CDR3 loop spans 14 amino acids. Germline loops: CDR1 LNHDA, CDR2 SQIVND (reference sequence). Trimming took 5 bases from V and 7 from J; bases not matched to a gene: 7.

The sample holds a few counts of this clonotype. This chain connects TRBV12-3 or TRBV12-4 to TRBJ1-1; perhaps TRBD1 as D (6 bases). V shed 3 bases and J shed 4 bases, with 12 bases lying between them. This CDR3 has 14 amino acids. CDR3 in DNA: TGTGCCAGCAGTTTCCGGGGGGCAGTCACTGAAGCTTTCTTT. Residues: CASSFRGAVTEAFF.

The chain employs TRBV2 and TRBJ2-3; D perhaps matches TRBD2 (5 bases). Trimming shortened V by 8 bases and J by 2 bases, and 11 bases separated the two germline ends. This CDR3 region has 13 residues. Looked up from germline, CDR1 is SNHLY and CDR2 is FYNNEI. The CDR3 spells CASSDGVTDTQYF. CDR3 nucleotide sequence: TGTGCCAGCTCAGACGGGGTCACAGATACGCAGTATTTT. Based on the CDR3 plus reference TRBV2 and TRBJ2-3, the full variable domain is EPEVTQTPSHQVTQMGQEVILRCVPISNHLYFYWYRQILGQKVEFLVSFYNNEISEKSEIFDDQFSVERPDGSNFTLKIRSTKLEDSAMYFCASSDGVTDTQYFGPGTRLTVL.

About this clonotype itself: One end of the junction fails to match germline, which may point to a read error. The CDR3 coding sequence is TGTGCCAGCAGTCCAGCCCCGGGACGGGCCAATTCACCCCCCCACTTT. It specifies CASSPAPGRANSPPHF. The chain is built from TRBV6-2 or TRBV6-3 and TRBJ1-6; perhaps TRBD1 as D (5 bases). The germline V gene encodes CDR1 MNHEY and CDR2 SVGEGT. The CDR3 extends over 16 amino acids.

This clonotype was found many times. V and J are TRBV6-1 and TRBJ2-1; D not resolved. This CDR3 has 13 amino acids. The germline V and J ends were trimmed by 2 bases and 4 bases, with 6 bases remaining between them. Looked up from germline, CDR1 is MNHNS and CDR2 is SASEGT. CDR3 bases: TGTGCCAGCAGTGAAAGGGATTACAATGAGCAGTTCTTC. This translates into CASSERDYNEQFF.

This clonotype was picked up many times. This chain connects TRBV28 to TRBJ1-1; TRBD1 matches at 7 bases. V was pared by 6 bases and J by 0 bases, with 4 bases of the junction left unmatched. CDR1 and CDR2 (germline): MDHEN, SYDVKM. The CDR3 covers 14 residues. As DNA, the CDR3 is TGTGCCAGCAGCCAGGGGGAGATGAACACTGAAGCTTTCTTT. Translated, it gives CASSQGEMNTEAFF.

With respect to this clonotype: Just one base apart from a much larger clone, this may be a read error. The CDR3 nucleotides read TGTGCCATCCAAGGGGCCGGGACTGAATCTTTCTTT. Encoded protein: CAIQGAGTESFF. This chain joins TRBV6-1 and TRBJ1-1; possibly TRBD1 for D (5 bases). From germline, CDR1 is MNHNS and CDR2 SASEGT. This CDR3 is built from 12 residues.

This clonotype was counted between two and nine times. The chain recombines TRBV7-6 with TRBJ2-1; 10 bases line up with TRBD2. CDR3 length equals 13 residues. The junction had 5 bases not matched to a gene; V was cut back by 5 bases and J by 10 bases. CDR1 is SGHVS, CDR2 FNYEAQ, per germline. The CDR3: CASSQGLAHEQFF. For the CDR3, the DNA is TGTGCCAGCAGCCAGGGACTAGCGCACGAGCAGTTCTTC.

This clonotype was counted between two and nine times. The rearrangement uses TRBV20-1 and TRBJ2-3, with unresolved D. Germline assignment: CDR1 DFQATT and CDR2 SNEGSKA (reference sequence). V was trimmed by 3 bases and J by 5 bases, leaving 9 bases between them. The CDR3 sequence is 12 residues long. CDR3 loop: CSASPGLDTQYF. As DNA, the CDR3 is TGCAGTGCTAGCCCGGGTCTAGATACGCAGTATTTT.

This clonotype was counted a single time. The chain employs TRBV6-2 or TRBV6-3 and TRBJ2-3, with D possibly matching TRBD2 (6 bases). Trimming took 5 bases from V and 0 from J, leaving 12 bases between them. The CDR3 has 15 amino acids. Germline CDR1 reads MNHEY; CDR2 reads SVGEGT. The CDR3 region has the DNA TGTGCCAGCAGTATTGAGCGGGCTAGCACAGATACGCAGTATTTT. Its protein is CASSIERASTDTQYF.

The rearrangement joins TRBV7-2 to TRBJ2-7; perhaps TRBD2 as D (5 bases). The CDR3 is 16 amino acids. The V and J ends lost 1 base and 6 bases respectively, with 19 bases between them. Germline V gene data show CDR1 as SGHTA and CDR2 as FQGNSA. In nucleotides, the CDR3 is TGTGCCAGCAGCTTAGTGTCTGGATCGCGGGCTCGCGAGCAGTACTTC. It translates to CASSLVSGSRAREQYF.

This clonotype was counted between two and nine times. This sequence joins TRBV19 and TRBJ2-1, with D tentatively TRBD1 (5 bases). V gave up 3 bases and J gave up 9 bases, with 12 bases separating them. The length of the CDR3 is 13 residues. The V gene's germline CDR1 is LNHDA and CDR2 SQIVND (reference sequence). CDR3 sequence reads: CASSIFQGGEQFF. In DNA, the CDR3 is TGTGCCAGTAGTATTTTTCAGGGTGGTGAGCAGTTCTTC.

This clonotype was recorded many times. The J gene is TRBJ2-5, the V gene TRBV6-1, with unresolved D. V gave up 1 base and J gave up 3 bases, with 9 bases separating them. Germline loops: CDR1 MNHNS, CDR2 SASEGT. The CDR3 extends over 14 amino acids. The CDR3 DNA follows: TGTGCCAGCAGTGAAGGGTACAGTGAAGAGACCCAGTACTTC. Amino acid sequence: CASSEGYSEETQYF.

This clonotype has ten or more counts. V is TRBV6-2 or TRBV6-3 and J is TRBJ2-7; the D gene could be TRBD1 or TRBD2 (5 bases each). Germline V lookup: CDR1 MNHEY, CDR2 SVGEGT. The length of the CDR3 is 15 residues. V gave up 3 bases and J gave up 2 bases, with 14 bases separating them. The CDR3 loop is CASSYGGRLPYEQYF. In nucleotides, the CDR3 is TGTGCCAGCAGTTATGGGGGTCGGCTTCCCTACGAGCAGTACTTC.

This clonotype was seen once. This chain connects TRBV4-1 to TRBJ2-7, with 7 nucleotides matching TRBD2. V lost 1 base and J lost 2; bases outside the gene matches: 5. The germline CDR1 and CDR2 sequences are MGHRA and YSYEKL. CDR3 size: 15 residues. The CDR3, as DNA: TGCGCCAGCAGCCAAGTCGACGGGGGGACCTACGAGCAGTACTTC. Residues: CASSQVDGGTYEQYF.

This clonotype was seen more than once but under ten times. The J gene is TRBJ2-3, the V gene TRBV5-1; no reliable D call. The V and J ends lost 0 bases and 1 base respectively, with 15 bases between them. CDR1 is SGHRS, CDR2 YFSETQ, per germline. The CDR3 is 17 residues long. CDR3 sequence reads: CASSLDPHYGGTDTQYF. DNA for the CDR3: TGCGCCAGCAGCTTGGATCCCCACTACGGTGGCACAGATACGCAGTATTTT.

The chain carries TRBV7-2 and TRBJ2-5, with 11 bases fitting TRBD1. Losses at the gene ends were 1 base for V and 5 bases for J; bases not matched to a gene: 3. The germline V gene has CDR1 SGHTA and CDR2 FQGNSA. The CDR3 consists of 15 residues. The CDR3 nucleotides are TGTACCAGCAGCTTAGTCGGGGACAGGGGGGAGACCCAGTACTTC. This encodes CTSSLVGDRGETQYF.

V is TRBV20-1 and J is TRBJ2-1; tentatively, D is TRBD2 (6 bases). Germline V gene lookup returns CDR1 DFQATT and CDR2 SNEGSKA (reference sequence). The CDR3 totals 14 residues. Trimming stripped 6 bases from V and 10 bases from J, with 22 bases between. CDR3 nucleotides: TGCAGTGCGAACCCTAGCGTCCCGACCGGGGAGCAGTTCTTC. Protein: CSANPSVPTGEQFF.

This clonotype showed up many times. V gene TRBV20-1 combines with J gene TRBJ1-1, with D hard to call. V shed 3 bases and J shed 10 bases, with 15 bases lying between them. The CDR3 is 12 residues long. Germline values: CDR1 DFQATT, CDR2 SNEGSKA (reference sequence). CDR3 sequence: CSASLRTKSAFF. The CDR3 coding sequence is TGCAGTGCTAGCCTCAGGACTAAATCAGCTTTCTTT.

This clonotype was seen at least ten times. V is TRBV28 and J is TRBJ2-7; D may be TRBD1 (6 bases). Germline lookup yields CDR1 MDHEN and CDR2 SYDVKM. The CDR3 spans 15 residues. Trimming shortened V by 8 bases and J by 2 bases, and 19 bases separated the two germline ends. The CDR3 DNA follows: TGTGCCAGCTTCCCAGGGGCGACTCCAACCTACGAGCAGTACTTC. Translated, it gives CASFPGATPTYEQYF.

This clonotype was counted a few times. The chain has TRBV4-2 and TRBJ2-7, with a weak D call TRBD1 (5 bases). There are 15 residues in the CDR3. CDR1 LGHNA and CDR2 YNFKEQ come from the germline V gene. V was shortened by 4 bases and J by 1 base, with 14 bases between the two germline ends. The CDR3 sequence: CASSPYRTPSYEQYF. Here the CDR3 DNA reads TGTGCCAGCAGCCCGTATCGGACACCTTCCTACGAGCAGTACTTC.

On this clonotype itself: Since a much larger clone is just one base distant, this may be a read error. The rearrangement uses TRBV20-1 and TRBJ1-5; a weak D match, TRBD1 (6 bases). Germline values: CDR1 DFQATT, CDR2 SNEGSKA (reference sequence). The CDR3 contains 12 residues. The CDR3 reads CSAWDINQAQHF. The CDR3 nucleotides read TGCAGTGCTTGGGACATCAATCAGGCCCAGCATTTT.

As regards this clonotype: Being one base from a much bigger clone, this may be a read error. The chain links TRBV7-9 to TRBJ1-6; D is unresolved. Germline loops: CDR1 SEHNR, CDR2 FQNEAQ (reference sequence). The CDR3 has 12 amino acids. CDR3 loop: CASGFDDSPLHF. For the CDR3, the DNA is TGTGCCAGCGGCTTCGATGACTCACCCCTCCACTTT. Full variable domain (remainder filled in from reference TRBV7-9 and TRBJ1-6): DTGVSQNPRHKITKRGQNVTFRCDPISEHNRLYWYRQTLGQGPEFLTYFQNEAQLEKSRLLSDRFSAERPKGSFSTLEIQRTEQGDSAMYLCASGFDDSPLHFGNGTRLTVT.

As to this clonotype: Being one base from a much bigger clone, this may be a read error. No conserved phenylalanine or tryptophan is present at the end of the CDR3, so a read error is the likely explanation. The chain has TRBV20-1 and TRBJ2-3; TRBD2 agrees at 10 bases. V trimming: 5 bases; J trimming: 4 bases; junction bases outside the gene matches: 12. CDR1 and CDR2 from the germline V gene are DFQATT and SNEGSKA (reference sequence). This CDR3 has 16 residues. The CDR3 is CSAPIPLAGVADTQYL. CDR3 bases: TGCAGTGCTCCCATTCCTCTAGCGGGAGTGGCAGATACGCAGTATCTT.